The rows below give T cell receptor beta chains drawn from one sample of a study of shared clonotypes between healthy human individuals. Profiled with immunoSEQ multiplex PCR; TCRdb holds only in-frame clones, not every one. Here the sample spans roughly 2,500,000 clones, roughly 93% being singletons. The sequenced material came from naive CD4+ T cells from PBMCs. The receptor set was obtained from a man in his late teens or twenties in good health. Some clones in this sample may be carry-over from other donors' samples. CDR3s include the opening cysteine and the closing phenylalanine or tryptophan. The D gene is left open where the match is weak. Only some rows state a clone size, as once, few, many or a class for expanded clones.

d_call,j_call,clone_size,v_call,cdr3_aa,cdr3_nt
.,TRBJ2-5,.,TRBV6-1,CASTSGWLQETQYF,TGTGCCAGCACGTCCGGTTGGCTGCAAGAGACCCAGTACTTC
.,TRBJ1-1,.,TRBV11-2,CASSLRSAGLGNTEAFF,TGTGCCAGCAGCTTACGTTCGGCGGGGTTAGGAAACACTGAAGCTTTCTTT
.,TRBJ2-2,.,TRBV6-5,CAGRKDRPGELFF,TGTGCCGGCAGGAAGGACCGGCCCGGGGAGCTGTTTTTT
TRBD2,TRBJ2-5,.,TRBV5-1,CASSPRVPGGRETQYF,TGCGCCAGCAGCCCCCGTGTTCCGGGAGGTAGGGAGACCCAGTACTTC
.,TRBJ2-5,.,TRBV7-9,CASSNLGRGGETQYF,TGTGCCAGCAGCAACCTGGGCAGGGGAGGGGAGACCCAGTACTTC
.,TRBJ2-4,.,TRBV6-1,CASSETPVSPLSIQYF,TGTGCCAGCAGTGAAACCCCCGTAAGCCCCCTTAGCATTCAGTACTTC
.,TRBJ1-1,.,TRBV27,CASSLGRGDTEAFF,TGTGCCAGCAGTTTAGGGCGGGGAGACACTGAAGCTTTCTTT
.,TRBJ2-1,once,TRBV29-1,CSCALGVWDEQFF,TGCAGCTGTGCGTTGGGCGTGTGGGATGAGCAGTTCTTC
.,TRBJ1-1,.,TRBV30,CAWSPPTGSSPEAFF,TGTGCCTGGAGCCCTCCGACAGGATCAAGTCCTGAAGCTTTCTTT
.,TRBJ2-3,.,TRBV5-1,CASNRADSTDTQYF,TGCGCCAGCAACAGGGCCGATAGCACAGATACGCAGTATTTT
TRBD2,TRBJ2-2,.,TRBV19,CASNRRGVTGELFF,TGTGCCAGTAATCGGCGGGGGGTCACCGGGGAGCTGTTTTTT
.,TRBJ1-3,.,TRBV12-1,CASQLPGQGASGNTIYF,TGTGCCAGCCAGTTACCGGGACAGGGGGCCTCTGGAAACACCATATATTTT
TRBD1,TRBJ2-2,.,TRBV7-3,CASSLTPAGGAGELFF,TGTGCCAGCAGCTTAACTCCCGCAGGGGGTGCCGGGGAGCTGTTTTTT
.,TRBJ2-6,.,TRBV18,CASSPITSGANVLTF,TGTGCCAGCTCCCCCATCACCTCGGGGGCCAACGTCCTGACTTTC
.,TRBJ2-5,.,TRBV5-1,CASSLLAVQETQYF,TGCGCCAGCAGCTTGCTTGCAGTACAAGAGACCCAGTACTTC
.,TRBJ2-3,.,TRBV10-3,CAISDRGLFPDTQYF,TGTGCCATCAGTGATAGAGGACTATTTCCAGATACGCAGTATTTT
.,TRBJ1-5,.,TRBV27,CASSSDRYQPQHF,TGTGCCAGCAGCTCGGACCGCTATCAGCCCCAGCATTTT
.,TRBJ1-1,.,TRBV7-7,CASQGRARTEAFF,TGTGCCAGCCAGGGCCGGGCGAGAACTGAAGCTTTCTTT
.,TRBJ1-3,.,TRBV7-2,CATSPRWGFGNTIYF,TGTGCCACCTCTCCACGGTGGGGGTTTGGAAACACCATATATTTT
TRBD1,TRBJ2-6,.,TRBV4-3,CASSQEGRGRLISGANVLTF,TGCGCCAGCAGCCAAGAGGGCAGGGGGAGACTTATTTCTGGGGCCAACGTCCTGACTTTC
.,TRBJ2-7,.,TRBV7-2,CASSLAAFNYEQYF,TGTGCCAGCAGCTTAGCAGCGTTTAACTACGAGCAGTACTTC
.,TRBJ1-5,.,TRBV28,CASSPFWGRQPQHF,TGTGCCAGCAGTCCATTCTGGGGGAGGCAGCCCCAGCATTTT
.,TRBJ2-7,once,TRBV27,CASSSRWGLVSYEQYF,TGTGCCAGCAGTTCGCGGTGGGGGCTGGTGTCCTACGAGCAGTACTTC
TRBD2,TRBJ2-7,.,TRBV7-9,CASSFGSGRAYEQYF,TGTGCCAGCAGCTTCGGTTCAGGGAGGGCCTACGAGCAGTACTTC
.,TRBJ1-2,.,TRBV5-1,CASSLVVGGASGYTF,TGCGCCAGCAGCTTGGTGGTCGGGGGCGCATCTGGCTACACCTTC
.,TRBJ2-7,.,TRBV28,CASSPTGRPAEQYF,TGTGCCAGCAGCCCTACGGGAAGACCGGCCGAGCAGTACTTC
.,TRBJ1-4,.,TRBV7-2,CASSLTRGTNEKLFF,TGTGCCAGCAGCCTCACGAGGGGCACTAATGAAAAACTGTTTTTT
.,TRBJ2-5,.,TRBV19,CASSIRETQYF,TGTGCCAGTAGTATCCGGGAGACCCAGTACTTC
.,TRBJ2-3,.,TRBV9,CASSVRGDSTDTQYF,TGTGCCAGCAGCGTAAGGGGGGATAGCACAGATACGCAGTATTTT
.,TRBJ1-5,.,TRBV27,CASRLRDKDQPQHF,TGTGCCAGCAGACTCCGGGACAAGGATCAGCCCCAGCATTTT
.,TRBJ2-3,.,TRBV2,CASSNGLNPRDTQYF,TGTGCCAGCAGCAACGGACTTAACCCTCGAGATACGCAGTATTTT
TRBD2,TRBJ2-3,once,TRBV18,CASSPPGTSSTDTQYF,TGTGCCAGCTCGCCTCCCGGGACTAGCAGCACAGATACGCAGTATTTT
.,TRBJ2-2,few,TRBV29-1,CSVRSTGELFF,TGCAGCGTCAGGAGTACCGGGGAGCTGTTTTTT
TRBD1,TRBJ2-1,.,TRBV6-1,CASGQGVGPYNEQFF,TGTGCCAGCGGACAGGGGGTCGGCCCCTACAATGAGCAGTTCTTC
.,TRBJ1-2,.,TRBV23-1,CASSRRAGDGYTF,TGCGCCAGCAGTCGACGGGCAGGGGATGGCTACACCTTC
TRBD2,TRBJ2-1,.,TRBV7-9,CASSQASGRAYNEQFF,TGTGCCAGCAGCCAGGCTAGCGGGAGGGCCTACAATGAGCAGTTCTTC
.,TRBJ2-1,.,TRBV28,CASSSSGGGYNEQFF,TGTGCCAGCAGTTCGAGTGGTGGGGGCTACAATGAGCAGTTCTTC
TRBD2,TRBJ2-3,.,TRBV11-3,CASSLGSGRGTDTQYF,TGTGCCAGCAGCTTAGGTAGCGGGCGGGGCACAGATACGCAGTATTTT
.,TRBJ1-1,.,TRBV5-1,CASSLEAGVANTEAFF,TGCGCCAGCAGCTTGGAGGCAGGGGTTGCAAACACTGAAGCTTTCTTT
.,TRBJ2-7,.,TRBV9,CASSATGTTYEQYF,TGTGCCAGCAGCGCGACAGGGACTACCTACGAGCAGTACTTC
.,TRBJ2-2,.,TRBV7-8,CASSPPGAGELFF,TGTGCCAGCAGCCCCCCGGGGGCCGGGGAGCTGTTTTTT
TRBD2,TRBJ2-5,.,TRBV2,CASSEVAGGETQYF,TGTGCCAGCAGTGAAGTAGCGGGAGGAGAGACCCAGTACTTC
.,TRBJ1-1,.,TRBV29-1,CSVRAGRNTEAFF,TGCAGCGTTCGGGCAGGGCGCAACACTGAAGCTTTCTTT
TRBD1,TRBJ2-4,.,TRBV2,CATRGQGDIQYF,TGTGCCACACGCGGACAGGGTGACATTCAGTACTTC
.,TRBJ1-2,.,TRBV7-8,CASSLEGWSYGYTF,TGTGCCAGCAGCTTAGAGGGCTGGAGCTATGGCTACACCTTC
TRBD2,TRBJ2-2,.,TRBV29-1,CSVAGGRDTGELFF,TGCAGCGTTGCAGGCGGGAGAGACACCGGGGAGCTGTTTTTT
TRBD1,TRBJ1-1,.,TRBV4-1,CASSQSGTARTEAFF,TGCGCCAGCAGCCAATCAGGGACAGCGAGGACTGAAGCTTTCTTT
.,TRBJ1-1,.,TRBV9,CASSKTDGEAFF,TGTGCCAGCAGCAAAACGGACGGGGAAGCTTTCTTT
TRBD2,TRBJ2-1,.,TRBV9,CASSAGTSGREEQFF,TGTGCCAGCAGCGCCGGGACTAGCGGGAGAGAGGAGCAGTTCTTC